The rows below give T cell receptor beta chains drawn from one sample of a study of radiotherapy plus CTLA-4 blockade in lung cancer. Generated by immunoSEQ multiplex PCR, the TCRdb table keeps only in-frame clones and is missing some. The sample has some 50,000 clones, about 83% seen once. Here the sequenced sample was peripheral blood, taken from a patient treated with radiotherapy plus ipilimumab. These receptors were collected from a human donor with non-small cell lung cancer whose response to radiotherapy plus ipilimumab could not be evaluated. The CDR3 runs from the conserved cysteine through the conserved F or W. Fields, in order: D gene, J gene, clone size, V gene, CDR3 protein, CDR3 DNA. A D gene is named only where the DNA matches it firmly. Clone size is not always given. Where it is, it says once, few, many or a class for expanded clones.

D gene: TRBD2
J gene: TRBJ2-3
clone size: NA
V gene: TRBV19
CDR3 protein: CASSMYLAGYDDTQYF
CDR3 DNA: TGTGCCAGTAGTATGTACCTAGCGGGATACGATGATACGCAGTATTTT

D gene: NA
J gene: TRBJ2-1
clone size: NA
V gene: TRBV28
CDR3 protein: CASARLGSSYNEQFF
CDR3 DNA: TGTGCCAGCGCTCGGTTGGGGAGCTCCTACAATGAGCAGTTCTTC

D gene: NA
J gene: TRBJ2-7
clone size: NA
V gene: TRBV4-3
CDR3 protein: CASSQDPGHVYEQYF
CDR3 DNA: TGCGCCAGCAGCCAAGATCCCGGACACGTCTACGAGCAGTACTTC

D gene: NA
J gene: TRBJ1-1
clone size: NA
V gene: TRBV11-2
CDR3 protein: CASSGMGRYAEAFF
CDR3 DNA: TGTGCCAGCAGCGGAATGGGGCGCTATGCCGAAGCTTTCTTT

D gene: NA
J gene: TRBJ2-2
clone size: NA
V gene: TRBV7-6
CDR3 protein: CASSPRLVNTGELFF
CDR3 DNA: TGTGCCAGCAGCCCCCGACTCGTGAACACCGGGGAGCTGTTTTTT

D gene: NA
J gene: TRBJ2-5
clone size: NA
V gene: TRBV5-1
CDR3 protein: CASSLVGDQETQYF
CDR3 DNA: TGCGCCAGCAGCTTGGTGGGCGACCAAGAGACCCAGTACTTC

D gene: TRBD1
J gene: TRBJ1-1
clone size: NA
V gene: TRBV28
CDR3 protein: CASSLDRAEKDTEAFF
CDR3 DNA: TGTGCCAGCAGTTTAGACAGGGCGGAGAAGGACACTGAAGCTTTCTTT

D gene: TRBD1
J gene: TRBJ1-1
clone size: NA
V gene: TRBV6-6
CDR3 protein: CASSPGTANTEAFF
CDR3 DNA: TGTGCCAGCAGTCCCGGGACAGCGAACACTGAAGCTTTCTTT

D gene: TRBD1
J gene: TRBJ2-1
clone size: NA
V gene: TRBV29-1
CDR3 protein: CSVADRVGNNEQFF
CDR3 DNA: TGCAGCGTGGCGGACAGGGTGGGGAACAATGAGCAGTTCTTC

D gene: TRBD1
J gene: TRBJ2-5
clone size: NA
V gene: TRBV19
CDR3 protein: CASSITGQVQETQYF
CDR3 DNA: TGTGCCAGTAGTATCACGGGACAGGTCCAAGAGACCCAGTACTTC

D gene: NA
J gene: TRBJ2-5
clone size: NA
V gene: TRBV6-1
CDR3 protein: CASSESGETQYF
CDR3 DNA: TGTGCCAGCAGTGAGTCGGGGGAGACCCAGTACTTC

D gene: TRBD2
J gene: TRBJ2-1
clone size: NA
V gene: TRBV28
CDR3 protein: CASSSLGLAGGRYNEQFF
CDR3 DNA: TGTGCCAGCAGTTCGCTTGGACTAGCGGGAGGGAGGTACAATGAGCAGTTCTTC

D gene: TRBD1
J gene: TRBJ2-3
clone size: NA
V gene: TRBV6-5
CDR3 protein: CASGRTGSDTQYF
CDR3 DNA: TGTGCCAGCGGTCGGACAGGGTCCGATACGCAGTATTTT

D gene: TRBD1
J gene: TRBJ1-2
clone size: NA
V gene: TRBV9
CDR3 protein: CASSVAGGSSGYTF
CDR3 DNA: TGTGCCAGCAGCGTGGCAGGGGGGAGCTCTGGCTACACCTTC

D gene: TRBD1
J gene: TRBJ1-4
clone size: NA
V gene: TRBV2
CDR3 protein: CASLAGTGGEKLFF
CDR3 DNA: TGTGCCAGCCTCGCCGGGACAGGGGGAGAAAAACTGTTTTTT

D gene: TRBD2
J gene: TRBJ2-7
clone size: once
V gene: TRBV7-2
CDR3 protein: CASSLFLGRRESYEQYF
CDR3 DNA: TGTGCCAGCAGCTTATTTCTCGGACGGCGGGAGTCCTACGAGCAGTACTTC